A single sample gave rise to the 17 T cell receptor beta chains below, sequenced in a study of blood T cell repertoires in COVID-19. The data were produced by immunoSEQ multiplex PCR, yet TCRdb's version contains in-frame clones alone and is incomplete. Among approximately 220,000 clones listed, under 90% were seen once. Sequenced material: peripheral blood. These receptor sequences come from a woman between 35 and 50 years old with active or convalescent COVID-19.

The CDR3 loop is CASSPGPWNTEAFF. The DNA of the CDR3 is TGTGCCAGCAGCCCTGGGCCTTGGAACACTGAAGCTTTCTTT. The rearrangement uses TRBV5-5 and TRBJ1-1, with D unclear. Germline V gives CDR1 SGHKS, CDR2 YYEKEE (reference sequence). The CDR3 is made up of 14 amino acids. The V and J ends lost 4 bases and 1 base respectively, with 11 bases between them.

The chain is built from TRBV5-1 and TRBJ1-2; no firm D call. Germline V CDR1 and CDR2: SGHRS, YFSETQ. CDR3 size: 14 residues. V shed 0 bases and J shed 4 bases, with 10 bases lying between them. CDR3 in amino acids: CASSLAASGYGYTF. In nucleotides, the CDR3 is TGCGCCAGCAGCTTGGCCGCGTCCGGCTATGGCTACACCTTC.

V gene TRBV5-4 combines with J gene TRBJ1-4; D unresolved. V lost 4 bases and J lost 6, with 16 bases in between. CDR3 length equals 15 residues. From germline, CDR1 is SGHNT and CDR2 YYREEE (reference sequence). CDR3 sequence (DNA): TGTGCCAGCAGCCCTAGCGGAGGATTTGATGAAAAACTGTTTTTT. It translates to CASSPSGGFDEKLFF. The entire variable domain, with the rest obtained from reference TRBV5-4 and TRBJ1-4, is as follows: ETGVTQSPTHLIKTRGQQVTLRCSSQSGHNTVSWYQQALGQGPQFIFQYYREEENGRGNFPPRFSGLQFPNYSSELNVNALELDDSALYLCASSPSGGFDEKLFFGSGTQLSVL.

The chain recombines TRBV27 with TRBJ1-1, with TRBD1 as a possible D gene (6 bases). The CDR3 runs 15 residues. Germline CDR1 and CDR2: MNHEY and SMNVEV (reference sequence). Trimming pared 5 bases from V and 1 base from J, leaving 14 bases between. CDR3 sequence reads: CASSLMGHWNTEAFF. CDR3 bases: TGTGCCAGCAGTCTCATGGGACATTGGAACACTGAAGCTTTCTTT.

The chain uses TRBV24-1 and TRBJ2-7; TRBD2 matches at 7 bases. There are 17 residues in the CDR3. CDR1 and CDR2 from the germline V gene are KGHDR and SFDVKD. The trim removed 7 bases at V and 2 bases at J, leaving 16 bases unmatched. The CDR3 bases are TGTGCCACCAGGGGCCGGCCTAGGAGCGGGGAACCCTACGAGCAGTACTTC. Translated, it gives CATRGRPRSGEPYEQYF.

V and J are TRBV4-2 and TRBJ1-5; D not resolved. Germline V gene lookup returns CDR1 LGHNA and CDR2 YNFKEQ. V was pared by 1 base and J by 6 bases, with 7 bases between. The CDR3 covers 13 residues. The CDR3 DNA reads TGTGCCAGCAGCCAAGGACTTGGTCAGCCCCAGCATTTT. Translating gives CASSQGLGQPQHF.

The sample holds one count of this clone. This chain links TRBV5-1 with TRBJ1-4; TRBD1 matches 10 bases. The CDR3 extends over 17 amino acids. Germline V gene lookup returns CDR1 SGHRS and CDR2 YFSETQ. Trimming removed 3 bases from V and 0 bases from J; junction bases left unmatched: 5. CDR3 nucleotide sequence: TGCGCCAGCAGCTACGCGACAGGGGGCGCAACTAATGAAAAACTGTTTTTT. Encoded protein: CASSYATGGATNEKLFF.

This clone has just a few counts. The chain recombines TRBV2 with TRBJ1-1; 10 bases fit TRBD1. V lost 4 bases, J lost 1 base, and 0 bases stayed unmatched. Germline V gene data show CDR1 as SNHLY and CDR2 as FYNNEI. The length of the CDR3 is 14 residues. CDR3 coding DNA: TGTGCCAGCAGTGGACAGGGGGCGAACACTGAAGCTTTCTTT. The encoded protein is CASSGQGANTEAFF.

The V and J genes are TRBV19 and TRBJ1-6, with a possible D match to TRBD1 (6 bases). The CDR3 sequence is 14 residues long. V shed 5 bases and J shed 10 bases, with 15 bases lying between them. Germline V gives CDR1 LNHDA, CDR2 SQIVND (reference sequence). The CDR3 protein is CASSRRGEGSPLHF. CDR3 coding DNA: TGTGCCAGTAGTCGAAGGGGGGAGGGCTCACCCCTCCACTTT.

V and J are TRBV29-1 and TRBJ1-2; D is possibly TRBD1 (6 bases). Deletions cut 3 bases from V and 5 bases from J, with 19 bases between. The length of the CDR3 is 15 residues. Germline V CDR1 and CDR2: SQVTM, ANQGSEA. This CDR3 is CSVDPGALDEYGYTF. The CDR3 nucleotides are TGCAGCGTTGACCCAGGGGCCCTCGACGAATATGGCTACACCTTC.

This rearrangement joins TRBV11-2 to TRBJ2-7; D is perhaps TRBD2 (6 bases). The V end was cut by 0 bases, the J end by 3 bases, with 12 bases between. This CDR3 comprises 15 residues. The V gene's germline CDR1 is SGHAT and CDR2 FQNNGV. CDR3 residues: CASSLEGTPIYEQYF. The CDR3, as DNA: TGTGCCAGCAGCTTAGAGGGGACTCCGATCTACGAGCAGTACTTC.

The rearrangement links TRBV2 to TRBJ1-6; D remains ambiguous. The germline gives CDR1 SNHLY, CDR2 FYNNEI. CDR3 length: 14 residues. The germline V and J ends were trimmed by 11 bases and 0 bases, with 11 bases remaining between them. DNA of the CDR3: TGTGCCGCCCCCGGGGACTCCTATAATTCACCCCTCCACTTT. Translating gives CAAPGDSYNSPLHF.

The chain carries TRBV19 and TRBJ2-5; tentative D call: TRBD2 (7 bases). The CDR3 loop spans 14 amino acids. Trimming took 5 bases from V and 2 from J, leaving 12 bases between them. Germline-derived CDR1 and CDR2 are LNHDA and SQIVND (reference sequence). Here the CDR3 DNA reads TGTGCCAGTAGTGCGGGGGCGGGTCAAGAGACCCAGTACTTC. Encoded protein: CASSAGAGQETQYF. Based on the CDR3 plus reference TRBV19 and TRBJ2-5, the full variable domain is DGGITQSPKYLFRKEGQNVTLSCEQNLNHDAMYWYRQDPGQGLRLIYYSQIVNDFQKGDIAEGYSVSREKKESFPLTVTSAQKNPTAFYLCASSAGAGQETQYFGPGTRLLVL.

The chain couples TRBV3-1 (or the pseudogene TRBV3-2) to TRBJ2-7, with D uncertain. Germline V gives CDR1 LGHDT, CDR2 YNNKEL (reference sequence). Deletions cut 3 bases from V and 3 bases from J, with 6 bases between. CDR3 length: 12 amino acids. CDR3 DNA: TGTGCCAGCAGCCAGGCCAACTACGAGCAGTACTTC. Its translation is CASSQANYEQYF.

This clone came up a few times. V is TRBV5-4 and J is TRBJ1-2, with 9 nucleotides matching TRBD1. This CDR3 is built from 16 residues. The germline CDR1 and CDR2 sequences are SGHNT and YYREEE (reference sequence). V shed 4 bases, J shed 5 bases, and the junction held 12 bases outside the gene matches. The CDR3: CASSTGDREVWYGYTF. Here the CDR3 DNA reads TGTGCCAGCAGCACGGGGGACAGGGAGGTTTGGTATGGCTACACCTTC. Using reference TRBV5-4 and TRBJ1-2 for the parts outside the CDR3, the full variable domain is ETGVTQSPTHLIKTRGQQVTLRCSSQSGHNTVSWYQQALGQGPQFIFQYYREEENGRGNFPPRFSGLQFPNYSSELNVNALELDDSALYLCASSTGDREVWYGYTFGSGTRLTVV.

This chain links TRBV7-8 with TRBJ2-1, with 8 positions matching TRBD1. CDR3 length equals 16 residues. Germline CDR1 SGHVS, CDR2 FQNEAQ. The V gene end was trimmed by 5 bases and the J gene end by 2 bases; junction bases not matched to a gene: 8. The CDR3 nucleotides read TGTGCCAGCAGCCCGTGGACAGGGCTGACCTACAATGAGCAGTTCTTC. As protein: CASSPWTGLTYNEQFF.

The V gene is TRBV10-3, the J gene TRBJ1-1; TRBD1 agrees at 7 bases. The CDR3 runs 18 residues. V shed 6 bases, J shed 3 bases, and the junction held 19 bases outside the gene matches. From germline, CDR1 is ENHRY and CDR2 SYGVKD. The CDR3 DNA reads TGTGCCATCAGCGGGAGACTAGGGACAGCTCGCCGGGACACTGAAGCTTTCTTT. It codes for CAISGRLGTARRDTEAFF.